A single sample is the source of the 22 T cell receptor beta chains below, sequenced in a study of post-analysis software for immune sequencing data. The study's findings and limits: TRBV5-6, TRBV5-1 and TRBV20-1 were among roughly 5 TRBV segments more frequent in patients than controls.

Presence of unique molecular identifiers characterized the TCR beta cDNA libraries. TCRdb independently ran MiXCR on the PCR reads; one entry per CDR3 protein. The sample holds 250,000 to 300,000 distinct CDR3 sequences, just over 35% seen once. No cognate antigen is known for these TCRs. Sequencing input: blood. The receptors originated from a girl aged 5 to 17 with multiple sclerosis.

This clonotype was seen only a few times. The chain links TRBV10-3 to TRBJ1-5; D call uncertain. The CDR3 length is 16 residues. Deletions cut 0 bases from V and 0 bases from J, with 9 bases between. Germline CDR1 is ENHRY and CDR2 is SYGVKD. The CDR3: CAISESPDSSNQPQHF. CDR3 DNA: TGTGCCATCAGTGAGTCGCCTGATAGTAGCAATCAGCCCCAGCATTTT.

This clonotype has more than one count but fewer than ten. This chain joins TRBV5-1 and TRBJ1-1, with D unclear. V lost 1 base to trimming and J lost 3 bases, with 10 bases between them. CDR3 length: 14 amino acids. The germline V gene has CDR1 SGHRS and CDR2 YFSETQ. The CDR3 DNA follows: TGCGCCAGCAGCTTGTCGACCGGATACACTGAAGCTTTCTTT. Residues: CASSLSTGYTEAFF.

This clonotype was picked up many times. The rearrangement links TRBV20-1 to TRBJ1-1, with D possibly TRBD1 on 5 matching bases. This CDR3 is built from 15 residues. Germline values: CDR1 DFQATT, CDR2 SNEGSKA (reference sequence). V was trimmed by 5 bases and J by 0 bases, leaving 16 bases between them. CDR3 in amino acids: CSALDWEGLNTEAFF. Here the CDR3 DNA reads TGCAGTGCTCTCGATTGGGAGGGGCTGAACACTGAAGCTTTCTTT.

The chain is built from TRBV14 and TRBJ2-7; 9 nucleotides match TRBD1. CDR3 length equals 16 residues. Germline loops: CDR1 SGHDN, CDR2 FVKESK. V shed 2 bases, J shed 7 bases, and the junction held 12 bases outside the gene matches. CDR3 sequence: CASSQTGTGRYNEQYF. The CDR3, as DNA: TGTGCCAGCAGCCAAACCGGGACAGGGCGCTACAATGAGCAGTACTTC.

The CDR3 coding sequence is TGTGCCATCAGTCTAGCGGGGGACCACAATGAGCAGTTCTTC. This gives the protein CAISLAGDHNEQFF. The chain couples TRBV10-3 to TRBJ2-1; 10 nucleotides line up with TRBD2. Losses at the gene ends were 5 bases for V and 5 bases for J; bases not matched to a gene: 3. The V gene's germline CDR1 is ENHRY and CDR2 SYGVKD. This CDR3 comprises 14 residues.

This chain connects TRBV15 to TRBJ1-2; 7 bases are shared with TRBD1. The germline gives CDR1 LNHNV, CDR2 YYDKDF (reference sequence). The CDR3 sequence is 14 residues long. V trimming: 3 bases; J trimming: 2 bases; junction bases outside the gene matches: 3. This CDR3 is CATSSQGGNYGYTF. CDR3 bases: TGTGCCACCAGCAGTCAGGGGGGGAACTATGGCTACACCTTC. Filled out from reference TRBV15 and TRBJ1-2, the complete variable domain reads DAMVIQNPRYQVTQFGKPVTLSCSQTLNHNVMYWYQQKSSQAPKLLFHYYDKDFNNEADTPDNFQSRRPNTSFCFLDIRSPGLGDTAMYLCATSSQGGNYGYTFGSGTRLTVV.

The V and J genes are TRBV2 and TRBJ2-1; D is possibly TRBD1 (6 bases). The V end was cut by 6 bases, the J end by 1 base, with 22 bases between. The CDR3 is 18 residues long. The germline V gene encodes CDR1 SNHLY and CDR2 FYNNEI. CDR3 DNA sequence: TGTGCCAGCAGGGGGGCCCTAGGTCGATCGGATTCCTACAATGAGCAGTTCTTC. It yields the protein CASRGALGRSDSYNEQFF.

This sequence joins TRBV29-1 and TRBJ1-2; a weak D match, TRBD1 (5 bases). Germline V gene data show CDR1 as SQVTM and CDR2 as ANQGSEA. With 7 bases removed from V and 7 bases from J, the gap between germline ends came to 13 bases. The CDR3 runs 11 residues. The CDR3 spells CSASRGSGYTF. The CDR3 DNA sequence: TGCAGCGCCTCCCGGGGGTCTGGCTACACCTTC.

A few counts support this clonotype. V usage is TRBV5-8 and J usage is TRBJ1-4; D call uncertain. The CDR3 contains 15 residues. V was clipped by 3 bases and J by 5 bases, with 14 bases between them. Germline values: CDR1 SGHTS, CDR2 YDEGEE. For the CDR3, the DNA is TGTGCCAGCAGCTCCGAGGGAGGGCGGAATGAAAAACTGTTTTTT. It specifies CASSSEGGRNEKLFF.

The chain employs TRBV21-1 and TRBJ1-2; TRBD1, the table's D call, was not compared with the DNA. TRBV21-1 is listed as a pseudogene. This CDR3 has 16 residues. CDR3 nucleotide sequence: TGTGCCAGCACAACGCTAAGTCATAGGGGGGAAGGTGGCTACACCTTC. This encodes CASTTLSHRGEGGYTF.

This clonotype was detected ten times or more. The chain has TRBV5-1 and TRBJ2-7; 7 positions match TRBD2. V shed 10 bases and J 0 bases; nucleotides not matched to a gene: 7. Germline loops: CDR1 SGHRS, CDR2 YFSETQ. The CDR3 runs to 13 residues. CDR3 DNA sequence: TGCGCCGTTTCGACGGGGGGCTCCTACGAGCAGTACTTC. This codes for CAVSTGGSYEQYF.

CDR3 loop: CATTGAISYEQYF. CDR3 in DNA: TGTGCCACGACAGGGGCCATATCCTACGAGCAGTACTTC. The rearrangement links TRBV2 to TRBJ2-7; 8 bases are a match to TRBD1. The trim removed 10 bases at V and 1 base at J, leaving 6 bases unmatched. The CDR3 extends over 13 amino acids. CDR1 is SNHLY and CDR2 is FYNNEI in the germline V gene.

This clonotype turned up a few times. This rearrangement joins TRBV10-1 to TRBJ2-1; TRBD1 matches at 7 bases. The J call may be mistaken, given a closer DNA end match to TRBJ2-7. Germline values: CDR1 WNHNN, CDR2 SYGVQD (reference sequence). The CDR3 extends over 15 amino acids. CDR3: CASSDRGNSYNEQYF. CDR3 DNA: TGCGCCAGCAGTGACAGGGGGAACTCCTACAATGAGCAGTACTTC.

The table lists this clonotype with a few counts. The gene calls are TRBV5-1 and TRBJ2-3, with TRBD2 identical over 7 bases. The germline CDR1 and CDR2 sequences are SGHRS and YFSETQ. The length of the CDR3 is 14 residues. V was clipped by 7 bases and J by 5 bases; unmatched bases: 10. The CDR3 DNA is TGCGCCAGCCGCCTTCGAGGGGAGGGAGATACGCAGTATTTT. Residues: CASRLRGEGDTQYF.

This clonotype was counted many times. This chain uses TRBV29-1 with TRBJ2-5; 7 nucleotides line up with TRBD1. CDR3 length: 14 amino acids. CDR1 is SQVTM, CDR2 ANQGSEA, per germline. V gave up 2 bases and J gave up 5 bases; unmatched junction bases: 8. CDR3 in DNA: TGCAGCGTTGAACCGGACAGGTTCGGCGAGACCCAGTACTTC. It specifies CSVEPDRFGETQYF.

The sample holds many counts of this clonotype. V usage is TRBV20-1 and J usage is TRBJ1-5, with no clear D. There are 14 residues in the CDR3. Trimming left V 1 base short and J 5 bases short, with 12 bases between. Germline lookup yields CDR1 DFQATT and CDR2 SNEGSKA (reference sequence). CDR3: CSARGGQVDQPQHF. As DNA, the CDR3 is TGCAGTGCTAGAGGAGGCCAAGTAGATCAGCCCCAGCATTTT.

The chain couples TRBV29-1 to TRBJ2-1, with TRBD1 identical over 7 bases. V lost 2 bases to trimming and J lost 7 bases; unmatched junction nucleotides: 8. In germline, CDR1 is SQVTM, CDR2 ANQGSEA. The CDR3 is made up of 14 amino acids. The CDR3 DNA reads as TGCAGCGTTGAACCTACTCTCAGGGGGAATGAGCAGTTCTTC. Protein sequence: CSVEPTLRGNEQFF.

The rearrangement joins TRBV20-1 to TRBJ2-5, with D tentatively TRBD2 (5 bases). Trimming removed 3 bases at V and 4 bases at J, with 12 bases between. There are 13 residues in the CDR3. Germline CDR1 is DFQATT and CDR2 is SNEGSKA (reference sequence). This CDR3 reads CSARGQAGETQYF. Written as DNA, the CDR3 is TGCAGTGCTAGGGGCCAGGCGGGAGAGACCCAGTACTTC.

A single count supports this clonotype. Given a much more abundant clone one base away, this may be a read error. The chain couples TRBV7-9 to TRBJ2-5, with 7 bases fitting TRBD1. CDR3 size: 18 residues. Germline assignment: CDR1 SEHNR and CDR2 FQNEAQ (reference sequence). The CDR3 DNA sequence: TGTACCAGCAGCCCCCCCATCGGAGGCAGGGGGTACCAAGAGACCCAGTACTTC. This encodes CTSSPPIGGRGYQETQYF.

This clonotype was recorded a few times. This chain joins TRBV7-4 and TRBJ1-6; no clear D. V was trimmed by 2 bases and J by 5 bases, leaving 7 bases between them. CDR3 length: 14 amino acids. CDR1 is SGHVT and CDR2 is SQSDAQ in the germline V gene. CDR3 residues: CASSLNKDNSPLHF. The CDR3 DNA sequence: TGTGCCAGCAGCTTAAATAAGGATAATTCACCCCTCCACTTT.

This clonotype was seen only a few times. The CDR3 spells CSAKRTGITNGYTF. The DNA for the CDR3 is TGCAGTGCTAAGAGGACAGGAATCACAAATGGCTACACCTTC. This chain connects TRBV20-1 to TRBJ1-2; TRBD1 agrees at 7 bases. There are 14 residues in the CDR3. Germline lookup yields CDR1 DFQATT and CDR2 SNEGSKA (reference sequence). The trim removed 4 bases at V and 6 bases at J, leaving 11 bases unmatched.

The V call is TRBV12-3 or TRBV12-4, the J call TRBJ2-4, with a tentative D call TRBD1 (7 bases). The J call is uncertain, as TRBJ2-7 better fits the DNA end. The CDR3 is 14 amino acids. The CDR3: CASSAGGPSYEQYF. The CDR3 nucleotides are TGTGCCAGCAGTGCAGGGGGGCCGTCCTACGAGCAGTACTTC.